This T cell receptor (beta chain) appears in the sequencing data of a study of T cell responses to AZD1222 COVID-19 vaccine. V shed 5 bases and J shed 6 bases, with 13 bases lying between them. Germline CDR1 is SEHNR and CDR2 is FQNEAQ (reference sequence). This CDR3 spans 13 amino acids. Profiled with immunoSEQ multiplex PCR; TCRdb holds only in-frame clones, not every one. The sample yields fewer than 150,000 clones, 85% to 95% seen once. The V gene is TRBV7-9, the J gene TRBJ1-2; D is perhaps TRBD1 (6 bases). This receptor was obtained from an adult in good health. Sequenced material: peripheral blood, taken on day 0 of AZD1222 vaccination. The CDR3 is CASSPDSTNGYTF. In DNA form, the CDR3 reads TGTGCCAGCAGCCCGGACAGCACTAATGGCTACACCTTC.